Each of the 28 T cell receptor beta chains below was sequenced from the same sample in a study of blood T cell repertoires in COVID-19. Some clones are missing from TCRdb's copy, which holds only in-frame ones; the method was immunoSEQ multiplex PCR. The data hold 50,000 or so clones, with 82% observed a single time. Sequences were obtained from peripheral blood. These receptors were taken from a man older than 75 with COVID-19, enrolled during active disease.

This sequence joins TRBV7-9 and TRBJ1-6; D not resolved. Germline-derived CDR1 and CDR2 are SEHNR and FQNEAQ (reference sequence). The CDR3 has 14 amino acids. Trimming took 5 bases from V and 6 from J, leaving 11 bases between them. As DNA, the CDR3 is TGTGCCAGCAGCCCTCAGGCGTTTAATTCACCCCTCCACTTT. Translating it yields CASSPQAFNSPLHF.

The V and J genes are TRBV6-4 and TRBJ1-6, with D uncertain. The CDR3 sequence is 15 residues long. Trimming stripped 4 bases from V and 3 bases from J, with 10 bases between. Germline CDR1 and CDR2: MRHNA and SNTAGT. The CDR3, as DNA: TGTGCCAGCAGTGTCCTCCCAGACTATAATTCACCCCTCCACTTT. This codes for CASSVLPDYNSPLHF.

V gene TRBV6-5 combines with J gene TRBJ1-1, with D hard to call. Germline V gene lookup returns CDR1 MNHEY and CDR2 SVGAGI. The CDR3 has 14 amino acids. Deletions cut 7 bases from V and 0 bases from J, with 12 bases between. In DNA, the CDR3 is TGTGCCAGCACCTTATCCCTAATGAACACTGAAGCTTTCTTT. Amino acids: CASTLSLMNTEAFF.

The V and J genes are TRBV18 and TRBJ1-2; D is unclear. Looked up from germline, CDR1 is KGHSH and CDR2 is LQKENI. CDR3 length: 16 amino acids. V dropped 2 bases and J dropped 2 bases, with 15 bases sitting between them. CDR3 in amino acids: CASSPDFGEMNYGYTF. In nucleotides, the CDR3 is TGTGCCAGCTCACCAGACTTCGGGGAGATGAACTATGGCTACACCTTC.

V and J are TRBV11-3 and TRBJ1-3; no clear D. The length of the CDR3 is 17 residues. V was pared by 1 base and J by 1 base, with 14 bases between. Germline V lookup: CDR1 SGHNT, CDR2 YENEEA. In nucleotides, the CDR3 is TGTGCCAGCAGCTTAGGCCGTGGGTCCGGGTCTGGAAACACCATATATTTT. It codes for CASSLGRGSGSGNTIYF.

The genes are TRBV7-2 and TRBJ1-5; TRBD1 aligns across 11 bases. The V gene end was trimmed by 2 bases and the J gene end by 2 bases; junction bases not matched to a gene: 2. CDR1 is SGHTA, CDR2 FQGNSA, per germline. The CDR3 covers 16 residues. As DNA, the CDR3 is TGTGCCAGCAGCTTAAGGACAGGGGGCGGCAATCAGCCCCAGCATTTT. As protein: CASSLRTGGGNQPQHF.

The chain recombines TRBV18 with TRBJ1-1, with D maybe TRBD1 (6 bases). The V end was cut by 3 bases, the J end by 6 bases, with 14 bases between. Germline V CDR1 and CDR2: KGHSH, LQKENI. The CDR3 contains 14 residues. The CDR3, as DNA: TGTGCCAGCTCACCTCGGCCCGGGGGGCCTGAAGCTTTCTTT. This codes for CASSPRPGGPEAFF.

This clone was seen only once. The V call is TRBV11-2, the J call TRBJ1-2; tentative D call: TRBD1 (6 bases). V was pared by 5 bases and J by 8 bases, with 18 bases between. CDR3 length equals 14 residues. Germline CDR1 and CDR2: SGHAT and FQNNGV. The CDR3 coding sequence is TGTGCCAGCAGCACGGCACAGGGTCGGGGCGGCTACACCTTC. It specifies CASSTAQGRGGYTF.

The V gene is TRBV19, the J gene TRBJ2-7; 8 nucleotides line up with TRBD1. J lost 1 base, V lost 5 bases, and 4 bases had no gene match. The CDR3 totals 14 residues. The germline CDR1 and CDR2 sequences are LNHDA and SQIVND (reference sequence). CDR3 sequence reads: CASSLRTGSYEQYF. CDR3 DNA: TGTGCCAGTAGTTTAAGGACAGGGTCCTACGAGCAGTACTTC.

The sample holds a few counts of this clone. The rearrangement links TRBV10-3 to TRBJ1-2; 7 bases match TRBD1. This CDR3 has 15 amino acids. Germline-derived CDR1 and CDR2 are ENHRY and SYGVKD. V shed 6 bases, J shed 4 bases, and the junction held 11 bases outside the gene matches. The CDR3 reads CAIRGGQPFGYGYTF. The DNA for the CDR3 is TGTGCCATCAGGGGGGGACAGCCGTTCGGCTATGGCTACACCTTC.

V gene TRBV29-1 combines with J gene TRBJ1-2; possible D gene TRBD1, 5 bases. Trimming took 0 bases from V and 7 from J, leaving 12 bases between them. Germline CDR1 is SQVTM and CDR2 is ANQGSEA. The CDR3 covers 13 residues. CDR3 sequence: CSVEEGLSRGYTF. DNA of the CDR3: TGCAGCGTTGAAGAGGGGCTCAGTCGTGGCTACACCTTC.

The rearrangement uses TRBV18 and TRBJ1-1; 12 bases fit TRBD1. V shed 5 bases, J shed 6 bases, and the junction held 13 bases outside the gene matches. The CDR3 loop spans 17 amino acids. Germline V CDR1 and CDR2: KGHSH, LQKENI. The CDR3, as DNA: TGTGCCAGCTCAGCCACCGGGACAGGGGGCCTCGCGGCTGAAGCTTTCTTT. This gives the protein CASSATGTGGLAAEAFF.

The chain links TRBV7-7 to TRBJ2-3; D remains ambiguous. CDR3 length: 13 amino acids. Germline lookup yields CDR1 SSHAT and CDR2 FNYEAQ (reference sequence). The V gene lost 1 base and the J gene lost 3 bases, with 5 bases spanning the gap. The CDR3 region has the DNA TGTGCCAGCAGCTTAGTCCCTACAGATACGCAGTATTTT. It encodes CASSLVPTDTQYF.

J is TRBJ2-3 and V is TRBV6-2 or TRBV6-3; maybe TRBD2 (5 bases). Germline V gene data show CDR1 as MNHEY and CDR2 as SVGEGT. V was shortened by 2 bases and J by 3 bases, with 12 bases between the two germline ends. The CDR3 is 15 amino acids. The CDR3 DNA reads TGTGCCAGCAGTTACGACGGGAAGGAGACAGATACGCAGTATTTT. It specifies CASSYDGKETDTQYF.

This CDR3 is CASSPAGGRRNEQFF. In nucleotides, the CDR3 is TGTGCCAGCAGCCCCGCGGGAGGCCGGAGAAATGAGCAGTTCTTC. The rearrangement uses TRBV11-3 and TRBJ2-1; 8 bases are shared with TRBD2. Germline CDR1 SGHNT, CDR2 YENEEA. V gave up 5 bases and J gave up 7 bases; unmatched junction bases: 10. This CDR3 is 15 amino acids long.

The V call is TRBV19, the J call TRBJ2-5; 8 positions agree with TRBD1. Germline CDR1 LNHDA, CDR2 SQIVND (reference sequence). This CDR3 region has 18 residues. Trimming cost V 5 bases and J 1 base; bases outside gene matches: 15. This CDR3 is CASSVRARTGNTQETQYF. The CDR3 DNA follows: TGTGCCAGTAGTGTCAGGGCCCGGACAGGGAATACCCAAGAGACCCAGTACTTC.

This clone appeared a single time. The chain couples TRBV19 to TRBJ1-1; D gene uncertain. The germline V gene has CDR1 LNHDA and CDR2 SQIVND (reference sequence). Trimming shortened V by 3 bases and J by 5 bases, and 16 bases separated the two germline ends. The CDR3 consists of 15 residues. The CDR3 sequence: CASSMETGSRTEAFF. The DNA for the CDR3 is TGTGCCAGTAGTATGGAAACGGGGTCACGGACTGAAGCTTTCTTT.

V is TRBV2 and J is TRBJ1-6, with 10 bases matching TRBD1. CDR1 SNHLY and CDR2 FYNNEI come from the germline V gene. The CDR3 loop spans 14 amino acids. V was pared by 10 bases and J by 6 bases, with 6 bases of the junction left unmatched. DNA of the CDR3: TGTGCCACCAAGGGACAGGGGAGTAATTCACCCCTCCACTTT. This translates into CATKGQGSNSPLHF.

The chain uses TRBV6-1 and TRBJ2-7; TRBD2 is a possible D gene (5 bases). The CDR3 runs to 11 residues. Germline CDR1 is MNHNS and CDR2 is SASEGT. The ends were cut back, 3 bases at V and 9 bases at J, with 9 bases in the middle. The CDR3 DNA reads as TGTGCCAGCAGTGAGAACCGGGGGCAGTACTTC. Translated, it gives CASSENRGQYF.

The V call is TRBV25-1, the J call TRBJ2-1, with a weak D call TRBD2 (7 bases). CDR1 is MGHDK and CDR2 is SYGVNS in the germline V gene. The CDR3 contains 15 residues. Trimming pared 10 bases from V and 1 base from J, leaving 17 bases between. CDR3 sequence reads: CATVRAGASYNEQFF. The CDR3 bases are TGTGCCACTGTGCGGGCGGGGGCTTCCTACAATGAGCAGTTCTTC.

In DNA form, the CDR3 reads TGCGCCAGCAGCCGATCCGGGACAGGGAATCGTGTAGCTGAAGCTTTCTTT. Amino acids: CASSRSGTGNRVAEAFF. The genes are TRBV4-1 and TRBJ1-1; TRBD1 aligns across 9 bases. The germline CDR1 and CDR2 sequences are MGHRA and YSYEKL. The CDR3 length is 17 residues. The V and J ends lost 4 bases and 6 bases, in that order; junction bases with no gene match: 15.

The chain is built from TRBV9 and TRBJ1-6, with D perhaps matching TRBD1 (5 bases). The germline V gene encodes CDR1 SGDLS and CDR2 YYNGEE. The CDR3 spans 15 residues. V shed 0 bases and J shed 9 bases, with 13 bases lying between them. The CDR3 bases are TGTGCCAGCAGCGTAGACGACAGAACACCTTCACCCCTCCACTTT. Amino acids: CASSVDDRTPSPLHF.

The CDR3 loop reads CASSLGRTSGGLGETQYF. The CDR3 region has the DNA TGTGCCAGCAGCTTGGGCCGGACTAGCGGGGGGCTGGGAGAGACCCAGTACTTC. The V and J genes are TRBV5-4 and TRBJ2-5; 14 nucleotides line up with TRBD2. CDR3 length: 18 amino acids. The ends lost 0 bases at V and 4 bases at J; junction bases unmatched: 8. Germline CDR1 and CDR2: SGHNT and YYREEE (reference sequence).

The V call is TRBV7-8, the J call TRBJ1-2, with 7 bases aligning to TRBD1. The length of the CDR3 is 15 residues. Germline CDR1 reads SGHVS; CDR2 reads FQNEAQ. V was clipped by 3 bases and J by 4 bases; unmatched bases: 8. The CDR3 bases are TGTGCCAGCAGCTTGACTAAGGCAGGGGGCTATGGCTACACCTTC. This translates into CASSLTKAGGYGYTF.

The gene calls are TRBV2 and TRBJ1-2; D possibly corresponds to TRBD1 (6 bases). Per germline, CDR1 SNHLY and CDR2 FYNNEI. V was pared by 4 bases and J by 7 bases, with 13 bases between. There are 13 residues in the CDR3. CDR3 loop: CASSGTDARGYTF. The DNA for the CDR3 is TGTGCCAGCAGTGGGACAGACGCCCGTGGCTACACCTTC. The complete variable domain, with remaining parts taken from reference TRBV2 and TRBJ1-2, reads EPEVTQTPSHQVTQMGQEVILRCVPISNHLYFYWYRQILGQKVEFLVSFYNNEISEKSEIFDDQFSVERPDGSNFTLKIRSTKLEDSAMYFCASSGTDARGYTFGSGTRLTVV.

V usage is TRBV29-1 and J usage is TRBJ1-1; D might be TRBD1 (5 bases). In germline, CDR1 is SQVTM, CDR2 ANQGSEA. V was trimmed by 4 bases and J by 1 base, leaving 10 bases between them. This CDR3 spans 13 amino acids. The CDR3 nucleotides are TGCAGCGTTGTTCGGGGGGGGAACACTGAAGCTTTCTTT. It is translated as CSVVRGGNTEAFF.

This chain uses TRBV24-1 with TRBJ1-1; 7 bases are shared with TRBD1. CDR3 length: 13 amino acids. Trimming removed 6 bases from V and 4 bases from J; junction bases left unmatched: 4. Per the germline V gene, CDR1 is KGHDR and CDR2 is SFDVKD. The DNA for the CDR3 is TGTGCCACCAGTAGACAGGGATTCACTGAAGCTTTCTTT. Amino acid sequence: CATSRQGFTEAFF.

This clone has a handful of counts. The chain carries TRBV28 and TRBJ1-1; D might be TRBD1 (6 bases). With 6 bases removed from V and 7 bases from J, the gap between germline ends came to 12 bases. The CDR3 is 12 amino acids. From germline, CDR1 is MDHEN and CDR2 SYDVKM. In nucleotides, the CDR3 is TGTGCCAGCAGCAGGGGCAGGGTTGAAGCTTTCTTT. Its translation: CASSRGRVEAFF.